One T cell receptor (beta chain) is described in this entry. What it recognizes is unknown. The CDR3 is 15 residues long. Per the germline V gene, CDR1 is SGHNT and CDR2 is YENEEA. V was clipped by 6 bases and J by 4 bases; unmatched bases: 11. These data belong to a study of cytomegalovirus exposure and HLA in healthy donors. Broader study findings: The listing of 150 to 200 TCR beta chains classed them as cytomegalovirus-associated.

Sequencing used immunoSEQ multiplex PCR; TCRdb keeps in-frame clones, though not all of them. The sample lists around 260,000 clones; 90% were seen once. The chain is built from TRBV11-3 and TRBJ2-7; 8 positions match TRBD1. Sequenced sample: PBMCs. The receptor comes from a woman younger than 45 in good health and CMV-seronegative. The CDR3 coding sequence is TGTGCCAGCAGTGTGTCAGGGGGCGCGGCTTACGAGCAGTACTTC. This encodes CASSVSGGAAYEQYF.